A selection of T cell receptor beta chains follows, all from one sample in a study of blood T cells in healthy people across ages. MiXCR, run by TCRdb on the 5' RACE reads, gives a single entry per CDR3 protein. The top ten hold around 30% of the sample, which has hundreds of thousands of distinct CDR3 sequences, around 38% seen once. Sequencing input: blood. The receptors originated from a man older than 75 in good health. Both conserved end residues are part of each CDR3. A D gene is named only where the DNA matches it firmly. A row's size may be missing; if present it is once, few, many or a size class.

v_gene	j_gene	abundance	d_gene	CDR3aa	CDR3nt
TRBV4-1	TRBJ2-7	NA	NA	CASSQQGYVYEQYF	TGCGCCAGCAGCCAGCAGGGCTACGTCTACGAGCAGTACTTC
TRBV7-2	TRBJ2-3	few	NA	CASSLGPSADTQYF	TGTGCCAGCAGCTTGGGACCAAGCGCAGATACGCAGTATTTT
TRBV6-5	TRBJ2-5	NA	TRBD1	CASSSPRQGNEQYF	TGTGCCAGCAGTTCGCCCAGACAGGGAAATGAGCAGTACTTC
TRBV18	TRBJ2-5	NA	NA	CASSEVIQETQYF	TGTGCCAGCTCAGAGGTTATCCAAGAGACCCAGTACTTC
TRBV12-3/TRBV12-4	TRBJ2-7	few	NA	CASSLGTYTYEQYF	TGTGCCAGCAGTCTGGGGACCTATACCTACGAGCAGTACTTC
TRBV2	TRBJ1-2	few	NA	CASSVGQPGGYTF	TGTGCCAGCAGCGTAGGCCAGCCGGGTGGCTACACCTTC
TRBV27	TRBJ2-4	NA	NA	CASSRTGYNEQYF	TGTGCCAGCAGCAGGACCGGGTACAATGAACAGTACTTC
TRBV11-2	TRBJ1-5	few	TRBD1	CASSLAGTVNQPQHF	TGTGCCAGCAGCTTAGCTGGGACAGTAAATCAGCCCCAGCATTTT
TRBV20-1	TRBJ1-3	few	NA	CSARDQRFSGNTIYF	TGCAGTGCTAGAGATCAACGCTTCTCTGGAAACACCATATATTTT
TRBV4-3	TRBJ1-5	NA	TRBD1	CASSQDPGGYQPQHF	TGCGCCAGCAGCCAAGATCCAGGGGGCTATCAGCCCCAGCATTTT
TRBV4-1	TRBJ2-4	NA	TRBD1	CARSQGGQGAGNIQYF	TGCGCCCGCAGCCAAGGGGGACAGGGGGCGGGAAACATTCAGTACTTC
TRBV7-2	TRBJ2-5	NA	TRBD1	CASSESAGRGQETQYF	TGTGCCAGCAGCGAATCTGCAGGCAGGGGGCAAGAGACCCAGTACTTC
TRBV30	TRBJ2-1	few	TRBD2	CACLGGLARNEQFF	TGTGCCTGCCTTGGAGGACTAGCTAGGAATGAGCAGTTCTTC
TRBV7-2	TRBJ2-7	many	NA	CASSQAGSSRNEQYF	TGTGCCAGCAGCCAGGCGGGGTCGTCTAGGAACGAGCAGTACTTC
TRBV6-6	TRBJ1-5	NA	NA	CATGGRDGQPQHF	TGTGCCACCGGAGGGAGGGATGGTCAGCCCCAGCATTTT
TRBV29-1	TRBJ2-7	many	TRBD2	CSVGSLGGRSYEQYF	TGCAGCGTTGGCTCCCTTGGCGGGAGGTCCTACGAGCAGTACTTC
TRBV9	TRBJ2-7	NA	NA	CASSDRATIYEQYF	TGTGCCAGCAGCGATCGGGCCACAATCTACGAGCAGTACTTC
TRBV20-1	TRBJ2-7	NA	TRBD2	CSAQAGGYVYNEQYF	TGCAGTGCCCAAGCGGGAGGGTACGTCTACAATGAGCAGTACTTC
TRBV27	TRBJ2-6	NA	NA	CASRFSGTGANVPTF	TGTGCCAGCAGATTCTCAGGGACTGGGGCCAACGTCCCGACTTTC